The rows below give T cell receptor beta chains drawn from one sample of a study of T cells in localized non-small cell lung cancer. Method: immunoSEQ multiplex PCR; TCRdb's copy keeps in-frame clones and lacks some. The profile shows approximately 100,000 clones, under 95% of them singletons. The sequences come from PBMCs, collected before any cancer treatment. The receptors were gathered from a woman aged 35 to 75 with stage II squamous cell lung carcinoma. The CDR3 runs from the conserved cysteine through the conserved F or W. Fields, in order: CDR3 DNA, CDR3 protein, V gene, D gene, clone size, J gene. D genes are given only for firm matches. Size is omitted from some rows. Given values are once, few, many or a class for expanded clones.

cdr3_nt: TGCGCCAGCAGCTTAACAGGGGGCGGATACAATGAGCAGTTCTTC
cdr3_aa: CASSLTGGGYNEQFF
v_call: TRBV5-1
d_call: TRBD1
clone_size: NA
j_call: TRBJ2-1

cdr3_nt: TGTGGCAGTGGCAAAGCGCTTAGGGGTGAAAAACTGTTTTTT
cdr3_aa: CGSGKALRGEKLFF
v_call: TRBV27
d_call: NA
clone_size: NA
j_call: TRBJ1-4

cdr3_nt: TGTGCCAGCAGCACCGACTTTGGAAACACCATATATTTT
cdr3_aa: CASSTDFGNTIYF
v_call: TRBV11-3
d_call: NA
clone_size: NA
j_call: TRBJ1-3

cdr3_nt: TGTGCCAGCAGTCCCTTCAGGGTAAAGAACACTGAAGCTTTCTTT
cdr3_aa: CASSPFRVKNTEAFF
v_call: TRBV28
d_call: NA
clone_size: NA
j_call: TRBJ1-1

cdr3_nt: TGTGCCAGTAGTACCCCGGGGGCGGACTATGGCTACACCTTC
cdr3_aa: CASSTPGADYGYTF
v_call: TRBV19
d_call: NA
clone_size: NA
j_call: TRBJ1-2

cdr3_nt: TGTGCCAGCAGTTACGTGGCAAGCACAGATACGCAGTATTTT
cdr3_aa: CASSYVASTDTQYF
v_call: TRBV6-5
d_call: NA
clone_size: NA
j_call: TRBJ2-3

cdr3_nt: TGTGCCAGCAGCGGTGGTGGGGCCAGGAACACTGAAGCTTTCTTT
cdr3_aa: CASSGGGARNTEAFF
v_call: TRBV5-5
d_call: NA
clone_size: NA
j_call: TRBJ1-1

cdr3_nt: TGTGCCATCAGTCAGATCATGAACACTGAAGCTTTCTTT
cdr3_aa: CAISQIMNTEAFF
v_call: TRBV10-3
d_call: NA
clone_size: once
j_call: TRBJ1-1

cdr3_nt: TGTGCCAGCAGCTTAAGTAAGGCGGGTCTGGACGAGCAGTACTTC
cdr3_aa: CASSLSKAGLDEQYF
v_call: TRBV11-2
d_call: NA
clone_size: NA
j_call: TRBJ2-7

cdr3_nt: TGTGCCAGCAGTTTAGAAAGGTACGAGCAGTACTTC
cdr3_aa: CASSLERYEQYF
v_call: TRBV28
d_call: NA
clone_size: NA
j_call: TRBJ2-7

cdr3_nt: TGTGCCTGGAGTGTTACTGACGGGCACACTGAAGCTTTCTTT
cdr3_aa: CAWSVTDGHTEAFF
v_call: TRBV30
d_call: NA
clone_size: NA
j_call: TRBJ1-1

cdr3_nt: TGTGCTAGTGGTCCCCCCGGAGGGCGGGGCGGAGATACGCAGTATTTT
cdr3_aa: CASGPPGGRGGDTQYF
v_call: TRBV12-5
d_call: NA
clone_size: NA
j_call: TRBJ2-3

cdr3_nt: TGCAGCGGAGGGACAGGGGGTTACGGCTACACCTTC
cdr3_aa: CSGGTGGYGYTF
v_call: TRBV29-1
d_call: TRBD1
clone_size: NA
j_call: TRBJ1-2